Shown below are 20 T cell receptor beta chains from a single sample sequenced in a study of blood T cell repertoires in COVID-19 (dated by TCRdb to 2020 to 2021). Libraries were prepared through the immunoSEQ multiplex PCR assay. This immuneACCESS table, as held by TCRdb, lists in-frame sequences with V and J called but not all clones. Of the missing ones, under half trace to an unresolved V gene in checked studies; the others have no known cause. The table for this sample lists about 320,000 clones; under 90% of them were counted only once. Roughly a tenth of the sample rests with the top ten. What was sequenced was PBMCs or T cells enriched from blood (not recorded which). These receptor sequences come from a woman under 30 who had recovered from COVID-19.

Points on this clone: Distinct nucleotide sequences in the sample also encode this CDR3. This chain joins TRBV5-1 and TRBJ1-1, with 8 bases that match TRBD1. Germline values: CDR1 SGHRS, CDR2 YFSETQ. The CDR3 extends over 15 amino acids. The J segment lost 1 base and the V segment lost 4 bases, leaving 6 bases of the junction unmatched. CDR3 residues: CASSLGGTGNTEAFF. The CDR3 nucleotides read TGCGCCAGCAGCCTGGGTGGGACAGGGAACACTGAAGCTTTCTTT.

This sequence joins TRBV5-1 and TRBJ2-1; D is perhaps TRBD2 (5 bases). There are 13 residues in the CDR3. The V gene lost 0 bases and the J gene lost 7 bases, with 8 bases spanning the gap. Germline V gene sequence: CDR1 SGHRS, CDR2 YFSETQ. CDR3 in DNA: TGCGCCAGCAGCTTGGTGGGAGAGAATGAGCAGTTCTTC. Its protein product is CASSLVGENEQFF.

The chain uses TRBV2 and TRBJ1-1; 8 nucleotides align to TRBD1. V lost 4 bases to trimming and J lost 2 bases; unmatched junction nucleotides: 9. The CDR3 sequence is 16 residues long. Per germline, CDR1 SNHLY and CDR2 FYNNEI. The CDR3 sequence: CASSGTDRAINTEAFF. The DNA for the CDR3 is TGTGCCAGCAGTGGTACGGACAGGGCAATCAACACTGAAGCTTTCTTT.

The CDR3 loop reads CASRGGQGNSPLHF. The CDR3 DNA reads TGTGCCAGCAGGGGAGGACAGGGTAATTCACCCCTCCACTTT. The chain carries TRBV6-4 and TRBJ1-6; 8 bases are shared with TRBD1. V lost 6 bases to trimming and J lost 6 bases; unmatched junction nucleotides: 4. The CDR3 runs to 14 residues. Germline V lookup: CDR1 MRHNA, CDR2 SNTAGT.

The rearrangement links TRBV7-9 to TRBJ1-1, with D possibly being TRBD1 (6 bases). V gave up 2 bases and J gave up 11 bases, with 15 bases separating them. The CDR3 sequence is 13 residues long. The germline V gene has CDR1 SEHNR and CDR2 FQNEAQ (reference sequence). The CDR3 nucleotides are TGTGCCAGCAGCTTACAAGGGCCCACAGGGGCTTTCTTT. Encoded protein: CASSLQGPTGAFF.

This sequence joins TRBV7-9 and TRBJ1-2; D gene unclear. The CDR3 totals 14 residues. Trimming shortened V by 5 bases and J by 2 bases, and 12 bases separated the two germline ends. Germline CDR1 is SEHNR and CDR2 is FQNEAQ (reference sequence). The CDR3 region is CASSKSRGNYGYTF. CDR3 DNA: TGTGCCAGCAGCAAATCTCGGGGAAACTATGGCTACACCTTC.

Written as DNA, the CDR3 is TGCGCCAGCAGCTTGGTCCAGGGGGCATCTAATGGCTACACCTTC. It yields the protein CASSLVQGASNGYTF. The gene calls are TRBV5-1 and TRBJ1-2; TRBD1 matches 8 bases. Germline V gene sequence: CDR1 SGHRS, CDR2 YFSETQ. With 0 bases clipped from V and 6 bases from J, the junction kept 7 bases outside the gene matches. The CDR3 totals 15 residues.

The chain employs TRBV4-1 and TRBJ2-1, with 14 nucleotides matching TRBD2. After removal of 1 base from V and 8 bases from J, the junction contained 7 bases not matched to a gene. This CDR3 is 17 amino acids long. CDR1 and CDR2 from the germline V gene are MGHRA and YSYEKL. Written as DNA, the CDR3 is TGCGCCAGCAGCCAAGTCGCGGGACTAGCGGGAGCGTATGAGCAGTTCTTC. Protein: CASSQVAGLAGAYEQFF.

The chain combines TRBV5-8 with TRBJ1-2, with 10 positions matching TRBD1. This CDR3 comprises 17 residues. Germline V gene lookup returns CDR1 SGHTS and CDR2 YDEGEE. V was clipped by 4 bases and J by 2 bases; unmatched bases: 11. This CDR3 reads CASSGTGTGVPNYGYTF. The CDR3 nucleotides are TGTGCCAGCAGCGGAACCGGGACAGGGGTTCCGAACTATGGCTACACCTTC.

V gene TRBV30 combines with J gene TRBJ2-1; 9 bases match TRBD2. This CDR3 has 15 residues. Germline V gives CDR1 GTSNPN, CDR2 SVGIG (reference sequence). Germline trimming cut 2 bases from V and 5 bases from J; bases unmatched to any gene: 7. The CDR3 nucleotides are TGTGCCTGGAGTTTGAAGCGGGGGGTAAACAATGAGCAGTTCTTC. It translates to CAWSLKRGVNNEQFF.

The CDR3 reads CASSPRRDRADYTF. The CDR3 DNA reads as TGTGCCAGCTCACCACGCCGGGACAGGGCTGACTACACCTTC. The chain recombines TRBV18 with TRBJ1-2; 9 bases are a match to TRBD1. J was trimmed by 10 bases and V by 1 base; bases with no gene match: 7. Germline V gene sequence: CDR1 KGHSH, CDR2 LQKENI. The CDR3 is made up of 14 amino acids.

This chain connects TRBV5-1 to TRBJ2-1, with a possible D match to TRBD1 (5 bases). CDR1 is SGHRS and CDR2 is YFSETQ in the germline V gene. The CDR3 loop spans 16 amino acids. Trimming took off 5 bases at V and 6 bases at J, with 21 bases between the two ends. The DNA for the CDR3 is TGCGCCAGCAGTTTTAAAAGGACACCTCCGGGCAATGAGCAGTTCTTC. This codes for CASSFKRTPPGNEQFF.

The DNA of the CDR3 is TGTGCCAGCAGCTTCCGCGGGACTGGTGCCTACAATGAGCAGTTCTTC. It is translated as CASSFRGTGAYNEQFF. This chain uses TRBV5-6 with TRBJ2-1, with D perhaps matching TRBD2 (6 bases). The CDR3 extends over 16 amino acids. V was shortened by 2 bases and J by 2 bases, with 14 bases between the two germline ends. Germline V gene data show CDR1 as SGHDT and CDR2 as YYEEEE.

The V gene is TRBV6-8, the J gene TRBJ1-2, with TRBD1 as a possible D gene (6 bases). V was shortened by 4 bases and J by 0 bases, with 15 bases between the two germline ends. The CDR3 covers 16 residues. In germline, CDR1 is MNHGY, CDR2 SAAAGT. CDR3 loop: CASSSGTRKSNYGYTF. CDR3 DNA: TGTGCCAGCAGTTCCGGGACAAGAAAATCTAACTATGGCTACACCTTC.

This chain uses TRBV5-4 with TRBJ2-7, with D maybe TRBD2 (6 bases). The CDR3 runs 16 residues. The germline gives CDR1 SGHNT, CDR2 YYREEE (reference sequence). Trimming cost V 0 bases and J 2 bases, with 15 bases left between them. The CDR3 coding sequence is TGTGCCAGCAGCTTGGCTGGCGGGACGATAACCTACGAGCAGTACTTC. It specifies CASSLAGGTITYEQYF.

The CDR3 loop is CATSRGQGSYNEQFF. The CDR3 nucleotides read TGTGCCACCAGCAGAGGGCAGGGGAGTTACAATGAGCAGTTCTTC. The chain joins TRBV15 to TRBJ2-1; weak D call: TRBD1 (6 bases). The germline V gene encodes CDR1 LNHNV and CDR2 YYDKDF (reference sequence). Trimming removed 1 base from V and 4 bases from J, with 11 bases in between. The CDR3 is 15 residues long.

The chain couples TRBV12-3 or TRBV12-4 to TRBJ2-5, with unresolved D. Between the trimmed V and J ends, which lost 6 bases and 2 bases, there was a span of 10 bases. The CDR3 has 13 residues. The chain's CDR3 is CASSWAQQETQYF. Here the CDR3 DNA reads TGTGCCAGCAGCTGGGCCCAACAAGAGACCCAGTACTTC.

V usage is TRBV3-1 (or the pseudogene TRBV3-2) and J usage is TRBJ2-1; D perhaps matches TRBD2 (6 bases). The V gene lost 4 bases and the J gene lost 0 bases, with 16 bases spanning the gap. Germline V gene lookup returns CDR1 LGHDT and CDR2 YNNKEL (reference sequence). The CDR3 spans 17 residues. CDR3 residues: CASSLPSYGGSYNEQFF. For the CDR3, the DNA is TGTGCCAGCAGCCTCCCTAGCTACGGGGGCTCCTACAATGAGCAGTTCTTC.

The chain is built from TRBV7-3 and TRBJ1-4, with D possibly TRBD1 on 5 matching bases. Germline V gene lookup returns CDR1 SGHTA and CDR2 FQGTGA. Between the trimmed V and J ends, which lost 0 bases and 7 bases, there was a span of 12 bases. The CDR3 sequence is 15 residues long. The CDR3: CASSLTGQRGEKLFF. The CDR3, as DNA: TGTGCCAGCAGCTTAACGGGGCAGAGAGGTGAAAAACTGTTTTTT.

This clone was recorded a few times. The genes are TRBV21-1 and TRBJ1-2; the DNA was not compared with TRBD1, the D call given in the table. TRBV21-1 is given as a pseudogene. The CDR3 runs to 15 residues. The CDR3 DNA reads TGTGCCAGCAGCACAAAGACAGGGGCCCTCTATGGCTACACCTTC. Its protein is CASSTKTGALYGYTF.